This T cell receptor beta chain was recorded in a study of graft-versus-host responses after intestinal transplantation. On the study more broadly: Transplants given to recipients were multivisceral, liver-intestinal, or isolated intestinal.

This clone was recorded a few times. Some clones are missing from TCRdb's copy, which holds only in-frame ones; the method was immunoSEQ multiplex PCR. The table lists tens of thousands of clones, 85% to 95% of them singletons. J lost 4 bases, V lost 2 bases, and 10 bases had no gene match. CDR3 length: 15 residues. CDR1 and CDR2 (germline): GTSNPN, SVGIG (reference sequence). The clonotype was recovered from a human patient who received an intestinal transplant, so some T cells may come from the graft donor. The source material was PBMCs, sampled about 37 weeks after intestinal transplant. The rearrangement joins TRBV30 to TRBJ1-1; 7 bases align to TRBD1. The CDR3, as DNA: TGTGCCTGGAGTTTACAAGACAGGGTGGGCACTGAAGCTTTCTTT. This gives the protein CAWSLQDRVGTEAFF.